This section outlines one TCR beta chain sequence together with its context. Antigen: not known. As TCR cDNA was made by 5'RACE template switching, a universal primer site and UMIs were added. Via MiXCR, TCRdb re-called the 5' RACE reads, giving one row per CDR3 protein. The sample lists 450,000 to 550,000 distinct CDR3 sequences; 15% to 20% were seen once. The sample belongs to a study of T cells after yellow fever vaccination. Study-wide context: Each low-cell-number fraction was prepared by means of SMART-Seq v4 Ultra Low Input. General study results and limits: Contamination of FACS-sorted repertoires by abundant clonotypes from the bulk population could occur. A large majority of primary-vaccination clones showed up again after the booster (about 96% CD4, roughly 88% CD8).

Trimming took 4 bases from V and 5 from J; bases not matched to a gene: 9. The CDR3 extends over 18 amino acids. CDR1 is SGHAT and CDR2 is FQNNGV in the germline V gene. The specimen comprised PBMCs, sampled 15 days after the yellow fever booster vaccination. V and J are TRBV11-2 and TRBJ2-2; the match to TRBD2 covers 14 bases. This TCR was recovered from a man aged 25-45 years who received the YFV17D yellow fever vaccine. The CDR3 reads CASSWGLAGALRTGELFF. The CDR3 DNA is TGTGCCAGCAGCTGGGGACTAGCGGGAGCGCTCAGGACCGGGGAGCTGTTTTTT. The full variable domain, rest sourced from reference TRBV11-2 and TRBJ2-2, is EAGVAQSPRYKIIEKRQSVAFWCNPISGHATLYWYQQILGQGPKLLIQFQNNGVVDDSQLPKDRFSAERLKGVDSTLKIQPAKLEDSAVYLCASSWGLAGALRTGELFFGEGSRLTVL.